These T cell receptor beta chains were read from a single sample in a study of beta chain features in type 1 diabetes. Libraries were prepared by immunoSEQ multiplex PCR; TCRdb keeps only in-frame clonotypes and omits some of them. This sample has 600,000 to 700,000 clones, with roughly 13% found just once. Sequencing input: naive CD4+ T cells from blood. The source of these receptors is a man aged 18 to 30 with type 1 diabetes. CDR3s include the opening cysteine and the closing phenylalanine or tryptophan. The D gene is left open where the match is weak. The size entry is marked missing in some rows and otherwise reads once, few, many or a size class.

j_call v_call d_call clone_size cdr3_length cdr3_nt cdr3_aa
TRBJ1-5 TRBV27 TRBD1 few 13 TGTGCCAGCAGGGGACAGGTCAATCAGCCCCAGCATTTT CASRGQVNQPQHF
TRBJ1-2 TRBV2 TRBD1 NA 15 TGTGCCAGCAGTACCCTCGGACAGGCGTACTATGGCTACACCTTC CASSTLGQAYYGYTF
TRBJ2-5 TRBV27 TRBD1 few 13 TGTGCCAGCAGTTTTGGACAGGGGGAGACCCAGTACTTC CASSFGQGETQYF
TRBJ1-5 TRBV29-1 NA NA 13 TGCAGCGTTGTAATATTGGAGGGGGAGCCCCAGCATTTT CSVVILEGEPQHF
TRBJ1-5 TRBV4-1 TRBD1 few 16 TGCGCCAGCAGCTCCCCCGCAGGGGGTAGCAATCAGCCCCAGCATTTT CASSSPAGGSNQPQHF
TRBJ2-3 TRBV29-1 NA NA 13 TGCAGCGTTGAAGGGGTCGGCACAGATACGCAGTATTTT CSVEGVGTDTQYF
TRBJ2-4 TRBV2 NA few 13 TGTGCCAGCCGACAGCTAGCCAAAAACATTCAGTACTTC CASRQLAKNIQYF
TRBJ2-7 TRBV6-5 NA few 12 TGTGCCAGCAGCCACGGGACCCACGAGCAGTACTTC CASSHGTHEQYF
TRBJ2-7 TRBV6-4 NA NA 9 TGTGCCAGGCGAGGGGAGGTGTACTTC CARRGEVYF
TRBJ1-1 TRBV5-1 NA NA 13 TGCGCCAGCAGCTTGGCTGAGAACACTGAAGCTTTCTTT CASSLAENTEAFF
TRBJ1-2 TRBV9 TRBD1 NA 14 TGTGCCAGCAGCAGTACGGGACAGACCTATGGCTACACCTTC CASSSTGQTYGYTF
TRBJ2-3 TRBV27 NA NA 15 TGTGCCAGCAGTTTCCTAACAGGGAGAACAGATACGCAGTATTTT CASSFLTGRTDTQYF
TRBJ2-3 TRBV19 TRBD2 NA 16 TGTGCCAGTAGTATCCAGCTAGCGGGGGGCCGGGATACGCAGTATTTT CASSIQLAGGRDTQYF
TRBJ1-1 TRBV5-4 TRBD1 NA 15 TGTGCCAGCAGCTTGGAGGGGGCGGCGAACACTGAAGCTTTCTTT CASSLEGAANTEAFF
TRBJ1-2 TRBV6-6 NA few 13 TGTGCCAGCAGCCGAGATTCTAACTATGGCTACACCTTC CASSRDSNYGYTF
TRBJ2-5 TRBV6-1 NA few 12 TGTGCCAGCAGTGAAAAAGGGGAGACCCAGTACTTC CASSEKGETQYF
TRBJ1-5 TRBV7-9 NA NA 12 TGTGCCAGCAACCGTGGCAGTCAGCCCCAGCATTTT CASNRGSQPQHF
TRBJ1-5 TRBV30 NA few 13 TGTGCCTGGAGTGTGGATAGCAATCAGCCCCAGCATTTT CAWSVDSNQPQHF
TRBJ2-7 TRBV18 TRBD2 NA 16 TGTGCCAGCTCACCATCGCTTACTAGCGGGGGGTACGAGCAGTACTTC CASSPSLTSGGYEQYF
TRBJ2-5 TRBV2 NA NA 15 TGTGCCAGCAGTGGGGGCAGCGTTTACCAAGAGACCCAGTACTTC CASSGGSVYQETQYF
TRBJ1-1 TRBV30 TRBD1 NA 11 TGTGCCCGGAGCCAGGGGGCAATGGCTTTCTTT CARSQGAMAFF
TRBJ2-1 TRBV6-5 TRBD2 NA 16 TGTGCCAGCAGTTACACCACTAGCGGGGGGGAATATGAGCAGTTCTTC CASSYTTSGGEYEQFF
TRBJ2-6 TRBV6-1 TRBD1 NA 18 TGTGCCAGCAGTGAGGACAGGGGGCTGTCTTCTGGGGCCAACGTCCTGACTTTC CASSEDRGLSSGANVLTF
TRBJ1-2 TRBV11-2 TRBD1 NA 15 TGTGCCAGCAGTCCTCCCGGGACAGGGAGCTATGGCTACACCTTC CASSPPGTGSYGYTF
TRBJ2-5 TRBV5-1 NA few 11 TGCGCCAGCAGACTTGGGGAGACCCAGTACTTC CASRLGETQYF
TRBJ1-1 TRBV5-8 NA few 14 TGTGCCAGCAGCTTGGGATGGGGCTGGACTGAAGCTTTCTTT CASSLGWGWTEAFF
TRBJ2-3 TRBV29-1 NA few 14 TGCAGCGTTGCGCGAGGGCTGGGCACAGATACGCAGTATTTT CSVARGLGTDTQYF
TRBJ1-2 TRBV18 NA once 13 TGTGCCAGCTCACCAAGACAGCGAGACGACTACACCTTC CASSPRQRDDYTF